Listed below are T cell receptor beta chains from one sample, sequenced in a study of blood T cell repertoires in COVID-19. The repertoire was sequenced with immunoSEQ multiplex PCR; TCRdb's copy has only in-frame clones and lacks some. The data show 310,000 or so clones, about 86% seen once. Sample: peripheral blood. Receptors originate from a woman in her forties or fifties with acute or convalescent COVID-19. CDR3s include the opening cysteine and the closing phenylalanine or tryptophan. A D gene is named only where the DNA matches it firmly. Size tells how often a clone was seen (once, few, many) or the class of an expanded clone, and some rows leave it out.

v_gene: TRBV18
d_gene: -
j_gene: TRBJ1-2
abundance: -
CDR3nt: TGTGCCAGCTCACCGGCAGTTGATCCTAACTATGGCTACACCTTC
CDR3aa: CASSPAVDPNYGYTF

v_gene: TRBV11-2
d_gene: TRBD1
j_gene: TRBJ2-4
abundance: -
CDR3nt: TGTGCCAGCAGCTCGGGACAGGGCCCATACATTCAGTACTTC
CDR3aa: CASSSGQGPYIQYF

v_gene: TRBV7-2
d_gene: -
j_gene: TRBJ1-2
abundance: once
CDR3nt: TGTGCCAGCAGCACCGGACAGAACTATGGCTACACCTTC
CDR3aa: CASSTGQNYGYTF

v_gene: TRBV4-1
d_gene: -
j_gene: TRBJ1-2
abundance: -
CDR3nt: TGCGCCAGCAGCCAACCCTCTCTGGGGGGTAACTATGGCTACACCTTC
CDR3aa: CASSQPSLGGNYGYTF

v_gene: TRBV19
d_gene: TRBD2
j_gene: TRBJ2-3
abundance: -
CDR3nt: TGTGCCAGTACCCCTACTATCGGGGGGGGCACAGATACGCAGTATTTT
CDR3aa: CASTPTIGGGTDTQYF

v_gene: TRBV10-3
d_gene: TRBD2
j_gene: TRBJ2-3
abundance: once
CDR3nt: TGTGCCATCAGTGGGCGTGGGGGGGTAAGCACAGATACGCAGTATTTT
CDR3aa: CAISGRGGVSTDTQYF

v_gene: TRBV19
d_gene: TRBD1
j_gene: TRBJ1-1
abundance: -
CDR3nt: TGTGCCAGTGGACAGGGGGCGACTAAGCACACTGAAGCTTTCTTT
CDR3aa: CASGQGATKHTEAFF

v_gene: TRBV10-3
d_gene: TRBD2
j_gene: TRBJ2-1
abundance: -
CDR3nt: TGTGCCATCAGTGAGTGGGGGAGCGGGGCAGACTACAATGAGCAGTTCTTC
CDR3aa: CAISEWGSGADYNEQFF

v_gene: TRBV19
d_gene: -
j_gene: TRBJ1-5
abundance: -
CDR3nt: TGTGCCAGTATATCTGGGAGAAGGGACAATCAGCCCCAGCATTTT
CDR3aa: CASISGRRDNQPQHF

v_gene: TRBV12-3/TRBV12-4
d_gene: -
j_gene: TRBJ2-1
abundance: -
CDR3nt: TGTGCCAGCAGTTTAGCGGGAGATCAAGAGCAGTTCTTC
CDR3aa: CASSLAGDQEQFF

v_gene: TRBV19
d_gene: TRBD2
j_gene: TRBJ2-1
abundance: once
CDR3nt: TGTGCCAGTGGGGCTAGCGGGAAGGTGGGAGGAGAGCAGTTCTTC
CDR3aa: CASGASGKVGGEQFF

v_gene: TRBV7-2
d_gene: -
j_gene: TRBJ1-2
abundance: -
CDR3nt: TGTGCCAGCAGCTTATTAGGGGGGGCTATTAATGGCTACACCTTC
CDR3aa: CASSLLGGAINGYTF

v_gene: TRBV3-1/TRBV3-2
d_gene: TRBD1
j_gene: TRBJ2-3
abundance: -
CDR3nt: TGTGCCAGCAGCCAAGAGGGACAGGGAATGTATTTT
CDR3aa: CASSQEGQGMYF

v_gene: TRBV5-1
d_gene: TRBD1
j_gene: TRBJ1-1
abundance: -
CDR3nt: TGCGCCAGCAGCTCGGCCGGGACAGGGAAGAACACTGAAGCTTTCTTT
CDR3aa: CASSSAGTGKNTEAFF

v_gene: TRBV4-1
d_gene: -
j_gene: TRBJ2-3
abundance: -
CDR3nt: TGCGCCAGCAGCCAAAGCCTGTCCCTCAGCACAGATACGCAGTATTTT
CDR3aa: CASSQSLSLSTDTQYF

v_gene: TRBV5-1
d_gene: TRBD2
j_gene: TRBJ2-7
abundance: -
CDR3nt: TGCGCCAGCAGCTATCGGACTAGCTTATTTAGCTCCTACGAGCAGTACTTC
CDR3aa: CASSYRTSLFSSYEQYF